This passage covers 13 T cell receptor beta chains from one sample sequenced in a study of T cells in localized non-small cell lung cancer. Clones were sequenced by immunoSEQ multiplex PCR, and TCRdb holds only the in-frame ones, with some missing. The table records roughly 72,000 clones, around 85% of them present only once. Sequencing used peripheral blood, obtained before any cancer treatment. Source of these receptors: a male donor at least 60 years old with stage III squamous cell lung carcinoma.

V gene TRBV7-8 combines with J gene TRBJ1-2; D remains unclear. The CDR3 is 15 residues long. The germline gives CDR1 SGHVS, CDR2 FQNEAQ. V lost 1 base and J 7 bases, leaving 16 bases between the germline ends. The DNA for the CDR3 is TGTGCCAGCAGCTTAGTCGGACGTGGGGAGGCTGGCTACACCTTC. Its translation: CASSLVGRGEAGYTF.

The V call is TRBV5-4, the J call TRBJ2-7; TRBD2 matches 10 bases. Germline V gene data show CDR1 as SGHNT and CDR2 as YYREEE (reference sequence). The junction had 9 bases not matched to a gene; V was cut back by 0 bases and J by 6 bases. The CDR3 covers 16 residues. The CDR3 here is CASSLVSGGLIGEQYF. CDR3 DNA sequence: TGTGCCAGCAGCTTGGTTAGCGGGGGGCTCATTGGCGAGCAGTACTTC. The variable domain in full, with the rest retrieved from reference TRBV5-4 and TRBJ2-7, is ETGVTQSPTHLIKTRGQQVTLRCSSQSGHNTVSWYQQALGQGPQFIFQYYREEENGRGNFPPRFSGLQFPNYSSELNVNALELDDSALYLCASSLVSGGLIGEQYFGPGTRLTVT.

The V and J genes are TRBV6-5 and TRBJ2-7; D possibly corresponds to TRBD2 (5 bases). From germline, CDR1 is MNHEY and CDR2 SVGAGI. The length of the CDR3 is 13 residues. V gave up 4 bases and J gave up 1 base, with 8 bases separating them. The CDR3 spells CASSSPGSYEQYF. In nucleotides, the CDR3 is TGTGCCAGCAGTTCCCCGGGATCCTACGAGCAGTACTTC.

This clone has a handful of counts. The CDR3, as DNA: TGTGCCAGCAGCCGTTTCTGGACTAGCGGGGGACAAGCTAACAATGAGCAGTTCTTC. Its protein is CASSRFWTSGGQANNEQFF. J is TRBJ2-1 and V is TRBV7-2; 13 positions match TRBD2. Germline CDR1 and CDR2: SGHTA and FQGNSA. The CDR3 covers 19 residues. The ends lost 5 bases at V and 5 bases at J; junction bases unmatched: 15.

This clone was found once. The V and J genes are TRBV9 and TRBJ2-1; no definite D call. This CDR3 has 15 amino acids. The germline V gene encodes CDR1 SGDLS and CDR2 YYNGEE. Trimming left V 0 bases short and J 2 bases short, with 9 bases between. CDR3 nucleotide sequence: TGTGCCAGCAGCGTAGAAGGAGCACCCTACAATGAGCAGTTCTTC. Translating gives CASSVEGAPYNEQFF.

The chain has TRBV27 and TRBJ1-6; 8 nucleotides line up with TRBD1. Per germline, CDR1 MNHEY and CDR2 SMNVEV (reference sequence). Unmatched junction bases numbered 8, after V lost 5 bases and J lost 5 bases. The CDR3 loop spans 16 amino acids. DNA for the CDR3: TGTGCCAGCAGTCCTACAGGACAGGGACATAATTCACCCCTCCACTTT. Its translation is CASSPTGQGHNSPLHF.

J is TRBJ1-4 and V is TRBV14, with a weak D call TRBD1 (6 bases). Germline loops: CDR1 SGHDN, CDR2 FVKESK. This CDR3 is 13 amino acids long. With 6 bases removed from V and 7 bases from J, the gap between germline ends came to 12 bases. CDR3 loop: CASRTTGIEKLFF. In nucleotides, the CDR3 is TGTGCCAGCAGAACAACAGGGATTGAAAAACTGTTTTTT.

This clone is a singleton in its sample. This chain uses TRBV18 with TRBJ2-5; TRBD2 matches 9 bases. The CDR3 is 14 residues long. With 6 bases clipped from V and 4 bases from J, the junction kept 6 bases outside the gene matches. Germline CDR1 reads KGHSH; CDR2 reads LQKENI. The CDR3 loop is CASSQLAGGETQYF. CDR3 sequence (DNA): TGTGCCAGCTCTCAACTAGCGGGTGGAGAGACCCAGTACTTC.

The CDR3 loop reads CAISGQGGYGYTF. The DNA of the CDR3 is TGTGCCATCAGTGGCCAGGGGGGCTATGGCTACACCTTC. V usage is TRBV10-3 and J usage is TRBJ1-2; 7 nucleotides line up with TRBD1. V lost 4 bases, J lost 4 bases, and 3 bases stayed unmatched. Germline V CDR1 and CDR2: ENHRY, SYGVKD. This CDR3 has 13 amino acids.

V gene TRBV29-1 combines with J gene TRBJ1-1, with D perhaps matching TRBD1 (5 bases). The germline CDR1 and CDR2 sequences are SQVTM and ANQGSEA. The germline V and J ends were trimmed by 6 bases and 10 bases, with 15 bases remaining between them. The CDR3 totals 11 residues. In DNA form, the CDR3 reads TGCAGCGTGAAATCAGGGCGCGGAGCTTTCTTT. Translated, it gives CSVKSGRGAFF.

The gene calls are TRBV4-1 and TRBJ1-4; 10 bases agree with TRBD1. V was pared by 6 bases and J by 7 bases, with 14 bases of the junction left unmatched. The CDR3 has 17 residues. The V gene's germline CDR1 is MGHRA and CDR2 YSYEKL. The CDR3 spells CASSQTTGGYEGEKLFF. The CDR3 bases are TGCGCCAGCAGTCAAACGACAGGGGGCTATGAGGGTGAAAAACTGTTTTTT.

The chain is built from TRBV5-1 and TRBJ2-7; possibly TRBD1 or TRBD2 for D (5 bases each). V was pared by 4 bases and J by 5 bases, with 19 bases between. Germline V CDR1 and CDR2: SGHRS, YFSETQ. The CDR3 sequence is 15 residues long. The CDR3 loop is CASSRTTGTVNEQYF. The CDR3, as DNA: TGCGCCAGCAGCAGAACTACCGGGACGGTCAACGAGCAGTACTTC.

The chain employs TRBV4-1 and TRBJ2-1; 9 positions match TRBD1. The CDR3 has 15 amino acids. J was trimmed by 5 bases and V by 6 bases; bases with no gene match: 8. The germline V gene encodes CDR1 MGHRA and CDR2 YSYEKL. The CDR3 bases are TGCGCCAGCAGGGACCGGGACAGGGCTGACAATGAGCAGTTCTTC. Translated: CASRDRDRADNEQFF.